This entry is about one T cell receptor beta chain. The data were taken from a study of blood T cell repertoires in COVID-19. Study context: Two negative PCRs, clearance, or symptom resolution had been documented for recovered Cohort 3 donors. The analysed material was cDNA or gDNA that came from T cells, B-cell-depleted T cells, or PBMCs.

In the original workflow: Reference gene primer amplification gave estimated nucleated cell counts. The repertoire was sequenced with immunoSEQ multiplex PCR; TCRdb's copy has only in-frame clones and lacks some. V and J calls and clone size come straight from that table; D and trimming were deduced from the DNA. The data hold 350,000 to 450,000 clones, with 87% observed a single time. V gave up 4 bases and J gave up 1 base, with 6 bases separating them. Germline V lookup: CDR1 SGHNT, CDR2 YYREEE (reference sequence). The CDR3 runs to 14 residues. Sequenced: PBMCs or T cells enriched from blood (not recorded which). The chain has TRBV5-4 and TRBJ2-6; no definite D call. The origin of this receptor is a man in his forties in a cohort exposed to, infected with or recovered from COVID-19 (not recorded which). CDR3 nucleotide sequence: TGTGCCAGCAGCCAGGCGTCTGGGGCCAACGTCCTGACTTTC. It encodes CASSQASGANVLTF.